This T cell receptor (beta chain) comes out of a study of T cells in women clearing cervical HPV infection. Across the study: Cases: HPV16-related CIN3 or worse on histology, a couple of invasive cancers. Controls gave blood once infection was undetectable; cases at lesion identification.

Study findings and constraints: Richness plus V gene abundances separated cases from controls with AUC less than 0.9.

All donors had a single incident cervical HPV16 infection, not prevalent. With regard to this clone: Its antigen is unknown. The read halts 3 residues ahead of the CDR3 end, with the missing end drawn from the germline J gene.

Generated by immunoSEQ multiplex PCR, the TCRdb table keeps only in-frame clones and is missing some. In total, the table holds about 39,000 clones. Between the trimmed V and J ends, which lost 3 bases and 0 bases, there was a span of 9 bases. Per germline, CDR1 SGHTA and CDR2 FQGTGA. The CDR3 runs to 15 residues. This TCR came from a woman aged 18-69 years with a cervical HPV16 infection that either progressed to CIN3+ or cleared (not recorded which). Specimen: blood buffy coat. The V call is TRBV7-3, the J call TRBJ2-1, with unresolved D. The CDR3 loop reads CASSLGTSSYNEQFF. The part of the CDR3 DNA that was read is TGTGCCAGCAGCTTGGGCACCAGCTCCTACAATGAG.